This section outlines one TCR beta chain sequence together with its context. Its antigen is currently unknown. The CDR3 runs 13 residues. Germline assignment: CDR1 MNHEY and CDR2 SVGAGI. Trimming took 7 bases from V and 6 from J, leaving 15 bases between them. TCRdb's copy holds only in-frame clones and misses some; the assay was immunoSEQ multiplex PCR. Altogether roughly 63,000 clones are present, around 89% being singletons, with the ten largest covering about 12%. The record originates from a study of OX40 agonist ivuxolimab in advanced cancers. On the study more broadly: The dose-escalation group included hepatocellular carcinoma, melanoma, renal cell carcinoma and head and neck cancer. Findings and caveats of the study: Average numbers of expanded clones were greater in CD8+ T cells than in CD4+.

The TCR originated in an adult with an advanced solid tumor such as melanoma, head and neck, liver or kidney cancer. The rearrangement joins TRBV6-5 to TRBJ1-2, with D possibly matching TRBD1 (6 bases). Sequences were derived from CD4+ or CD8+ T cells sorted from blood, sampled in a trial of the OX40 agonist ivuxolimab. The CDR3 region is CASTQQGGNGYTF. CDR3 bases: TGTGCCAGCACCCAACAAGGGGGTAATGGCTACACCTTC.